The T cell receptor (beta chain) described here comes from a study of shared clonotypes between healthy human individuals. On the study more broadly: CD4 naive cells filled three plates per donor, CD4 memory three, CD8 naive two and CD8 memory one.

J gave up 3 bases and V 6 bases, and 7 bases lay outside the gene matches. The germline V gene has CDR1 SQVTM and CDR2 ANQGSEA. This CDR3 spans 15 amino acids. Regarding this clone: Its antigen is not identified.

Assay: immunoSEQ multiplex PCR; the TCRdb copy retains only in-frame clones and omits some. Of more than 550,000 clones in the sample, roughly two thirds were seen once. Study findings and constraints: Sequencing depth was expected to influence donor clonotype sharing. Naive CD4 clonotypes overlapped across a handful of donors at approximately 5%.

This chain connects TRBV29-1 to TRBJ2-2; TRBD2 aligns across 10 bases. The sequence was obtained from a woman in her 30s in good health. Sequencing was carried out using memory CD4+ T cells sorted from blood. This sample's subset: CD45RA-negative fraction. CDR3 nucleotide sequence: TGCAGCGTGGCCCCCCTAGCGGGAGACACCGGGGAGCTGTTTTTT. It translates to CSVAPLAGDTGELFF.